Below, 4 T cell receptor beta chains from the same sample are listed, as sequenced in a study of T cell responses to AZD1222 COVID-19 vaccine. TCRdb's copy holds only in-frame clones and misses some; the assay was immunoSEQ multiplex PCR. The sample has 150,000 or so clones. The sequenced sample consisted of peripheral blood. The receptors here all came from an adult in good health.

This sequence joins TRBV18 and TRBJ2-5; possibly TRBD2 for D (5 bases). Trimming removed 1 base from V and 5 bases from J, with 8 bases in between. CDR3 size: 13 residues. Germline V gene sequence: CDR1 KGHSH, CDR2 LQKENI. The CDR3 sequence: CASSPQREETQYF. The CDR3 DNA reads as TGTGCCAGCTCACCACAGAGGGAGGAGACCCAGTACTTC.

The chain is built from TRBV5-3 and TRBJ1-2; no clear D gene. TRBV5-3 is sorted into the ORF group, with uncertain function. The CDR3 runs 11 residues. V was clipped by 8 bases and J by 6 bases, with 11 bases between them. CDR3 DNA: TGTGCCAGGGAACCGGTAGATGGCTACACCTTC. It is translated as CAREPVDGYTF.

The V and J genes are TRBV7-9 and TRBJ1-3; D gene ambiguous. Germline CDR1 is SEHNR and CDR2 is FQNEAQ (reference sequence). CDR3 size: 14 residues. The V and J ends lost 5 bases and 4 bases respectively, with 12 bases between them. This CDR3 reads CASSPWTEGNTIYF. CDR3 nucleotides: TGTGCCAGCAGCCCATGGACGGAAGGAAACACCATATATTTT. Using reference TRBV7-9 and TRBJ1-3 for the parts outside the CDR3, the full variable domain is DTGVSQNPRHKITKRGQNVTFRCDPISEHNRLYWYRQTLGQGPEFLTYFQNEAQLEKSRLLSDRFSAERPKGSFSTLEIQRTEQGDSAMYLCASSPWTEGNTIYFGEGSWLTVV.

V is TRBV4-1 and J is TRBJ2-7; D unclear. V lost 4 bases and J lost 2, with 15 bases in between. Germline V gives CDR1 MGHRA, CDR2 YSYEKL. CDR3 length: 15 residues. The CDR3 DNA reads TGCGCCAGCAGCCCGACAAAGACGGTCACCTACGAGCAGTACTTC. This codes for CASSPTKTVTYEQYF.